This T cell receptor beta chain was observed in a study of OX40 agonist ivuxolimab in advanced cancers. The overall study: Head and neck, renal cell, melanoma or hepatocellular carcinoma were the cancers that dose-escalation patients had.

Germline values: CDR1 MNHEY, CDR2 SMNVEV (reference sequence). J gave up 3 bases and V 2 bases, and 3 bases lay outside the gene matches. The CDR3 has 15 amino acids. Note on this clone: Additional DNA sequences in this sample encode the identical CDR3.

Method: immunoSEQ multiplex PCR; TCRdb's copy keeps in-frame clones and lacks some. The sample contains under 100,000 clones, nearly 90% of which appear only once. The sample consisted of CD4+ or CD8+ T cells sorted from blood, taken in a trial of the OX40 agonist ivuxolimab. V usage is TRBV27 and J usage is TRBJ2-7; 11 bases line up with TRBD2. This TCR was sampled from an adult with an advanced solid tumor such as melanoma, head and neck, liver or kidney cancer. CDR3 DNA: TGTGCCAGCAGTTTAACAACTAGCGGGAGCTACGAGCAGTACTTC. Amino acids: CASSLTTSGSYEQYF.